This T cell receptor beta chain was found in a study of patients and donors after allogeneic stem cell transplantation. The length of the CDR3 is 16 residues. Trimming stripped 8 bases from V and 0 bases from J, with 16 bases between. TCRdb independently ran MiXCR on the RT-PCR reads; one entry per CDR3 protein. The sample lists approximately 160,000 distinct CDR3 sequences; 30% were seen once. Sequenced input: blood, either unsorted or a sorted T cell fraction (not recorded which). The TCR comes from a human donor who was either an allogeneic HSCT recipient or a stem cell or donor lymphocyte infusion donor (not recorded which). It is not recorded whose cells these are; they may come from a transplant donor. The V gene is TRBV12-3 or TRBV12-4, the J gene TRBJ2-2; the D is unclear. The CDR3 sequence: CASRKRVPSNTGELFF. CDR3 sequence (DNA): TGTGCCAGCCGGAAACGGGTACCTTCGAACACCGGGGAGCTGTTTTTT.